This T cell receptor (beta chain) emerged from a study of blood T cell dynamics during melanoma immunotherapy. Findings of the study overall: Clones driving repertoire changes may be melanoma-specific or general immune activation.

Time point reported: week 3, after first cycle of checkpoint inhibitor. The CDR3 has 16 residues. Germline V gene data show CDR1 as KGHSH and CDR2 as LQKENI. The V end lost 3 bases, the J end lost 10 bases, and 22 bases lay between the germline ends. Method: immunoSEQ multiplex PCR; TCRdb's copy keeps in-frame clones and lacks some. The data contain 8,500 to 14,000 clones, 89% of them seen just once; the ten biggest clones take up 24%. In regard to this clone: Its antigen is as yet unknown.

Sequencing used blood, obtained from a patient treated with checkpoint blockade. V and J are TRBV18 and TRBJ2-1; a possible D gene is TRBD2 (6 bases). The TCR comes from a human donor with melanoma. Here the CDR3 reads CASSPYSGVWAEEQFF. CDR3 DNA: TGTGCCAGCTCACCCTACTCGGGGGTCTGGGCCGAAGAGCAGTTCTTC.